These 20 T cell receptor beta chains share one sample of origin, sequenced in a study of T cell changes during pregnancy in multiple sclerosis. Assay: immunoSEQ multiplex PCR; the TCRdb copy retains only in-frame clones and omits some. The sample contains about 100,000 clones, about 90% of which appear only once. Sample: peripheral blood, taken after pregnancy. The source is a female donor with multiple sclerosis, enrolled in a pregnancy study.

The chain uses TRBV2 and TRBJ1-4; 11 bases fit TRBD1. Germline-derived CDR1 and CDR2 are SNHLY and FYNNEI. This CDR3 is built from 15 residues. The trim removed 6 bases at V and 8 bases at J, leaving 8 bases unmatched. CDR3 loop: CASSQRTGGGEKLFF. CDR3 coding DNA: TGTGCCAGCAGCCAACGGACAGGGGGCGGGGAAAAACTGTTTTTT.

As regards this clone: Other DNA sequences of this sample code for an identical CDR3. The chain uses TRBV11-2 and TRBJ2-2, with 8 bases fitting TRBD2. This CDR3 is 15 amino acids long. Losses at the gene ends were 1 base for V and 4 bases for J; bases not matched to a gene: 2. The germline V gene has CDR1 SGHAT and CDR2 FQNNGV. The CDR3 spells CASSLVGRATGELFF. The CDR3 nucleotides read TGTGCCAGCAGCTTAGTCGGGAGGGCCACCGGGGAGCTGTTTTTT.

The chain employs TRBV2 and TRBJ2-1; tentative D call: TRBD2 (6 bases). Germline CDR1 is SNHLY and CDR2 is FYNNEI. CDR3 length: 14 residues. Trimming took off 6 bases at V and 2 bases at J, with 11 bases between the two ends. The DNA for the CDR3 is TGTGCCAGCAGAGACGGGGGAACCTACAATGAGCAGTTCTTC. As protein: CASRDGGTYNEQFF.

The chain couples TRBV7-3 to TRBJ2-1, with TRBD2 matching 7 bases. Germline loops: CDR1 SGHTA, CDR2 FQGTGA. The CDR3 is 20 amino acids. Trimming removed 0 bases from V and 7 bases from J; junction bases left unmatched: 21. CDR3 amino acids: CASSLTSFVGRGAGRNEQFF. The CDR3 DNA sequence: TGTGCCAGCAGCTTAACAAGTTTTGTGGGGAGGGGCGCGGGAAGGAATGAGCAGTTCTTC.

In the case of this clone: Other DNA sequences in this specimen translate into the identical CDR3. The J gene is TRBJ2-7, the V gene TRBV6-5; TRBD1 matches 7 bases. The CDR3 spans 13 residues. J was trimmed by 1 base and V by 4 bases; bases with no gene match: 1. CDR1 and CDR2 (germline): MNHEY, SVGAGI. CDR3 nucleotide sequence: TGTGCCAGCAGTTCGACAGGGTCCTACGAGCAGTACTTC. Protein product: CASSSTGSYEQYF.

The chain couples TRBV19 to TRBJ1-1; D call uncertain. This CDR3 contains 16 residues. Trimming removed 3 bases from V and 3 bases from J, with 17 bases in between. Germline values: CDR1 LNHDA, CDR2 SQIVND (reference sequence). This CDR3 is CASSIFLGSGDTEAFF. CDR3 in DNA: TGTGCCAGTAGTATCTTTCTTGGGAGCGGGGACACTGAAGCTTTCTTT.

The CDR3 DNA is TGTGCCAGCAGCTTATCACGGGGGTGGGAGACCCAGTACTTC. Amino acids: CASSLSRGWETQYF. V is TRBV7-9 and J is TRBJ2-5; possible D gene TRBD2, 6 bases. Per the germline V gene, CDR1 is SEHNR and CDR2 is FQNEAQ (reference sequence). V lost 2 bases and J lost 5, with 12 bases in between. CDR3 length equals 14 residues. Looking up the rest from reference TRBV7-9 and TRBJ2-5 gives the full variable domain: DTGVSQNPRHKITKRGQNVTFRCDPISEHNRLYWYRQTLGQGPEFLTYFQNEAQLEKSRLLSDRFSAERPKGSFSTLEIQRTEQGDSAMYLCASSLSRGWETQYFGPGTRLLVL.

The rearrangement links TRBV5-1 to TRBJ1-1, with D possibly being TRBD1 (5 bases). This CDR3 spans 18 amino acids. Deletions cut 1 base from V and 0 bases from J, with 19 bases between. Germline CDR1 is SGHRS and CDR2 is YFSETQ. The CDR3 nucleotides are TGCGCCAGCAGCTTGCAACTGCCAACCCGGGGGGTGAACACTGAAGCTTTCTTT. It encodes CASSLQLPTRGVNTEAFF. Drawing the rest from reference TRBV5-1 and TRBJ1-1, the complete variable domain is KAGVTQTPRYLIKTRGQQVTLSCSPISGHRSVSWYQQTPGQGLQFLFEYFSETQRNKGNFPGRFSGRQFSNSRSEMNVSTLELGDSALYLCASSLQLPTRGVNTEAFFGQGTRLTVV.

The chain recombines TRBV6-6 with TRBJ1-4; D is possibly TRBD1 (5 bases). Germline V gives CDR1 MNHNY, CDR2 SVGAGI (reference sequence). V lost 6 bases to trimming and J lost 2 bases, with 13 bases between them. This CDR3 region has 15 residues. The CDR3 spells CASRPPRDTNEKLFF. CDR3 nucleotides: TGTGCCAGCAGACCCCCCAGGGATACTAATGAAAAACTGTTTTTT.

The gene calls are TRBV19 and TRBJ2-7, with D maybe TRBD2 (6 bases). Germline V gives CDR1 LNHDA, CDR2 SQIVND (reference sequence). The CDR3 runs 14 residues. V was pared by 3 bases and J by 2 bases, with 11 bases between. CDR3 region: CASSIGTDTYEQYF. CDR3 coding DNA: TGTGCCAGTAGTATCGGGACTGATACCTACGAGCAGTACTTC.

The chain has TRBV7-2 and TRBJ1-5; D is unresolved. Germline assignment: CDR1 SGHTA and CDR2 FQGNSA. Between the trimmed V and J ends, which lost 0 bases and 1 base, there was a span of 7 bases. This CDR3 region has 15 residues. The CDR3 loop is CASSLASASNQPQHF. As DNA, the CDR3 is TGTGCCAGCAGCTTAGCCAGTGCAAGCAATCAGCCCCAGCATTTT.

This clone was observed once. This chain joins TRBV9 and TRBJ2-1, with 9 bases fitting TRBD2. This CDR3 region has 16 residues. J lost 5 bases, V lost 0 bases, and 6 bases had no gene match. CDR1 and CDR2 (germline): SGDLS, YYNGEE. CDR3 residues: CASSVVPSGTNNEQFF. For the CDR3, the DNA is TGTGCCAGCAGCGTAGTACCTAGCGGGACAAACAATGAGCAGTTCTTC.

V gene TRBV19 combines with J gene TRBJ1-1; 7 nucleotides agree with TRBD1. The CDR3 runs to 16 residues. Germline-derived CDR1 and CDR2 are LNHDA and SQIVND (reference sequence). V shed 4 bases and J 0 bases; nucleotides not matched to a gene: 8. The CDR3 nucleotides are TGTGCCAGTAGTACGTATTCCGGGACAGTGAACACTGAAGCTTTCTTT. Its protein is CASSTYSGTVNTEAFF.

The V call is TRBV5-8, the J call TRBJ1-6; D uncertain. The germline V gene has CDR1 SGHTS and CDR2 YDEGEE. CDR3 size: 14 residues. Trimming stripped 0 bases from V and 7 bases from J, with 8 bases between. The CDR3 DNA reads as TGTGCCAGCAGCTTGGTGCAGGCCAATTCACCCCTCCACTTT. This sequence encodes CASSLVQANSPLHF.

This chain links TRBV6-1 with TRBJ1-1; D may be TRBD1 (5 bases). The V and J ends lost 2 bases and 3 bases respectively, with 7 bases between them. Germline lookup yields CDR1 MNHNS and CDR2 SASEGT. CDR3 length: 13 residues. The DNA for the CDR3 is TGTGCCAGCAGTGAATTAGGGGACACTGAAGCTTTCTTT. Translated, it gives CASSELGDTEAFF.

J is TRBJ2-4 and V is TRBV19; 11 nucleotides match TRBD2. CDR1 is LNHDA, CDR2 SQIVND, per germline (reference sequence). This CDR3 has 15 amino acids. V lost 7 bases and J lost 0; bases outside the gene matches: 2. CDR3 coding DNA: TGTGCCAGTAATAGCGGGAGGGTAGCCAAAAACATTCAGTACTTC. Protein: CASNSGRVAKNIQYF.

The V gene is TRBV30, the J gene TRBJ1-5; no clear D gene. The V gene lost 0 bases and the J gene lost 1 base, with 4 bases spanning the gap. This CDR3 is built from 13 residues. CDR1 GTSNPN and CDR2 SVGIG come from the germline V gene (reference sequence). CDR3 coding DNA: TGTGCCTGGAGTGTTGGCAGCAATCAGCCCCAGCATTTT. Its translation: CAWSVGSNQPQHF.

The chain combines TRBV28 with TRBJ2-5; TRBD2 aligns across 7 bases. The J call is doubtful: the DNA matches TRBJ2-7 better. CDR3 length equals 13 residues. CDR1 MDHEN and CDR2 SYDVKM come from the germline V gene. CDR3 nucleotides: TGTGCCAGCAGTTGGGAGGGTTCCTACGAGCAGTACTTC. This translates into CASSWEGSYEQYF.

The chain employs TRBV28 and TRBJ2-7; D call uncertain. Germline CDR1 MDHEN, CDR2 SYDVKM. V lost 6 bases to trimming and J lost 2 bases, with 8 bases between them. The CDR3 contains 12 residues. The chain's CDR3 is CASRANPYEQYF. The CDR3 bases are TGTGCCAGCAGGGCCAACCCCTACGAGCAGTACTTC. The full variable domain, its missing parts supplied by reference TRBV28 and TRBJ2-7, is DVKVTQSSRYLVKRTGEKVFLECVQDMDHENMFWYRQDPGLGLRLIYFSYDVKMKEKGDIPEGYSVSREKKERFSLILESASTNQTSMYLCASRANPYEQYFGPGTRLTVT.

The J gene is TRBJ1-6, the V gene TRBV10-3; TRBD1 aligns across 8 bases. CDR3 length: 14 amino acids. Germline CDR1 and CDR2: ENHRY and SYGVKD. The V segment lost 6 bases and the J segment 3 bases; nucleotides outside the gene matches: 1. For the CDR3, the DNA is TGTGCCATCAGGACAGGGGACTATAATTCACCCCTCCACTTT. This sequence encodes CAIRTGDYNSPLHF.